This note documents a single TCR beta chain sequence. The junction departs from the called germline gene at one end, perhaps through a read error. This sample's RNA came from whole unsorted tissue. Germline V gene data show CDR1 as SQVTM and CDR2 as ANQGSEA. CDR3 length: 14 amino acids. The library came from three nested PCR rounds adapted from ARM-PCR protocols. TCRdb re-derived calls from the multiplex PCR reads in MiXCR, one entry per CDR3 protein. The sample comprises over 60,000 distinct CDR3 sequences, 60% to 75% of which are singletons, and roughly 27% rests with the top ten. The sample belongs to a study of tumor and adjacent non-tumor tissue in lung cancer.

Sequencing was done on a sample of lung tumor tissue. This sequence originates from a man aged 60-69 years with non-small cell lung cancer. The J gene is TRBJ2-1, the V gene TRBV29-1, with a tentative D call TRBD2 (6 bases). The chain's CDR3 is CSVDSGSSYYEQFF. DNA of the CDR3: TGCAGCGTGGATAGCGGAAGCTCCTACTATGAGCAGTTCTTC.